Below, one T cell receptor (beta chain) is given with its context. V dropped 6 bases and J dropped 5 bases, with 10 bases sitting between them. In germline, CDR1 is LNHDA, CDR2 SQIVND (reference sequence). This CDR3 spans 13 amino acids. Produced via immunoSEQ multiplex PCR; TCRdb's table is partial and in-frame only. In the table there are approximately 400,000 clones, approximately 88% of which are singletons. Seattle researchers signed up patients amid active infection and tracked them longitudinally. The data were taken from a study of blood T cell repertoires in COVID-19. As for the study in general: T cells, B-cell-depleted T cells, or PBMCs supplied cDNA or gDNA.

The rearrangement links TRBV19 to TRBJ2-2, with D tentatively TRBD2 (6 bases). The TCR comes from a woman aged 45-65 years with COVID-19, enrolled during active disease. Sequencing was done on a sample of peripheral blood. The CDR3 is CASSPRETGELFF. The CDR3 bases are TGTGCCAGTAGCCCCCGGGAGACCGGGGAGCTGTTTTTT.